The 22 T cell receptor beta chains reported below all come from one sample, sequenced in a study of blood T cell repertoires in COVID-19. Sequencing used immunoSEQ multiplex PCR; TCRdb keeps in-frame clones, though not all of them. Counted here are about 300,000 clones, around four fifths occurring once; the ten biggest clones make up approximately 10%. Source material: peripheral blood. Receptors originate from a woman aged 50 to 60 who had recovered from COVID-19.

The genes are TRBV9 and TRBJ2-7; the match to TRBD2 covers 8 bases. V lost 0 bases and J lost 2; bases outside the gene matches: 7. The CDR3 covers 16 residues. Germline V CDR1 and CDR2: SGDLS, YYNGEE. The CDR3: CASSVGRGGSTYEQYF. CDR3 DNA: TGTGCCAGCAGCGTAGGTCGGGGGGGTTCGACCTACGAGCAGTACTTC. Using reference TRBV9 and TRBJ2-7 for the parts outside the CDR3, the full variable domain is DSGVTQTPKHLITATGQRVTLRCSPRSGDLSVYWYQQSLDQGLQFLIQYYNGEERAKGNILERFSAQQFPDLHSELNLSSLELGDSALYFCASSVGRGGSTYEQYFGPGTRLTVT.

V is TRBV28 and J is TRBJ2-3; the match to TRBD2 covers 7 bases. The junction had 15 bases not matched to a gene; V was cut back by 6 bases and J by 6 bases. Germline CDR1 MDHEN, CDR2 SYDVKM. This CDR3 is built from 16 residues. Written as DNA, the CDR3 is TGTGCCAGCAGGGGGTGGGAAGCGGGAAGTGGGGATACGCAGTATTTT. As protein: CASRGWEAGSGDTQYF.

The rearrangement joins TRBV7-6 to TRBJ2-5; the match to TRBD2 covers 11 bases. The V and J ends lost 1 base and 2 bases, in that order; junction bases with no gene match: 0. There are 15 residues in the CDR3. CDR1 and CDR2 (germline): SGHVS, FNYEAQ. The CDR3 loop reads CASSLGTSGQETQYF. The CDR3 DNA sequence: TGTGCCAGCAGCTTAGGGACTAGCGGGCAAGAGACCCAGTACTTC.

The V gene is TRBV19, the J gene TRBJ2-1, with 8 bases fitting TRBD2. With V trimmed by 0 bases and J by 7 bases, 5 bases remained unmatched. CDR1 is LNHDA, CDR2 SQIVND, per germline (reference sequence). This CDR3 has 15 amino acids. The CDR3 DNA reads TGTGCCAGTAGTATAGACGGGAGGGTCGGGAATGAGCAGTTCTTC. Translating gives CASSIDGRVGNEQFF.

The chain employs TRBV25-1 and TRBJ1-1; TRBD1 is a possible D gene (6 bases). CDR3 length: 14 residues. Trimming removed 5 bases from V and 5 bases from J, with 15 bases in between. CDR1 MGHDK and CDR2 SYGVNS come from the germline V gene. CDR3 sequence (DNA): TGTGCCAGCAGTTGGGGGACAACAACAACTGAAGCTTTCTTT. Protein product: CASSWGTTTTEAFF.

The chain employs TRBV5-1 and TRBJ2-2; no reliable D call. This CDR3 comprises 14 residues. Per germline, CDR1 SGHRS and CDR2 YFSETQ. V was cut by 2 bases and J by 4 bases, with 9 bases left in between. Here the CDR3 DNA reads TGCGCCAGCAGCTTCGCCCAGTCCACCGGGGAGCTGTTTTTT. Protein sequence: CASSFAQSTGELFF.

This chain links TRBV7-9 with TRBJ1-6; 7 nucleotides agree with TRBD1. Germline V CDR1 and CDR2: SEHNR, FQNEAQ (reference sequence). The CDR3 covers 18 residues. J was trimmed by 7 bases and V by 4 bases; bases with no gene match: 16. The CDR3 region is CASSSTGVNMDGNSPLHF. DNA of the CDR3: TGTGCCAGCAGCTCCACAGGGGTGAATATGGACGGGAATTCACCCCTCCACTTT.

This chain connects TRBV13 to TRBJ1-5; 9 bases agree with TRBD1. Trimming cost V 0 bases and J 5 bases; bases outside gene matches: 2. CDR1 is PRHDT, CDR2 FYEKMQ, per germline (reference sequence). The CDR3 sequence is 15 residues long. CDR3 sequence: CASSLGTGGHQPQHF. Here the CDR3 DNA reads TGTGCCAGCAGCTTAGGGACAGGGGGACATCAGCCCCAGCATTTT.

J is TRBJ2-2 and V is TRBV28; D remains unclear. The germline V and J ends were trimmed by 5 bases and 1 base, with 11 bases remaining between them. This CDR3 comprises 15 residues. CDR1 and CDR2 from the germline V gene are MDHEN and SYDVKM. The CDR3, as DNA: TGTGCCAGCAGTCGCTCCCTAGGGAACACCGGGGAGCTGTTTTTT. Its protein product is CASSRSLGNTGELFF.

This sequence joins TRBV2 and TRBJ2-7; 7 bases agree with TRBD2. Germline CDR1 SNHLY, CDR2 FYNNEI. With 3 bases clipped from V and 6 bases from J, the junction kept 14 bases outside the gene matches. The CDR3 length is 16 residues. The CDR3 bases are TGTGCCAGCAGTGATGGGGCGGGGGACCTCGGGGCCGAGCAGTACTTC. It yields the protein CASSDGAGDLGAEQYF.

CDR3 in amino acids: CSVGGRAYEQYF. The CDR3 nucleotides read TGCAGCGTTGGTGGCAGGGCCTACGAGCAGTACTTC. V gene TRBV29-1 combines with J gene TRBJ2-7; the D gene is possibly TRBD1 (5 bases). The CDR3 loop spans 12 amino acids. CDR1 and CDR2 from the germline V gene are SQVTM and ANQGSEA. Trimming left V 4 bases short and J 2 bases short, with 9 bases between.

This clone came up a few times. The chain recombines TRBV21-1 with TRBJ2-1; no DNA check was done on the table's D call, TRBD2. TRBV21-1 is given as a pseudogene. The CDR3 contains 14 residues. The CDR3 coding sequence is TGTGCCAGCAGCACTAGCGGGAAGTTGAATGAGCAGTTCTTC. Its protein product is CASSTSGKLNEQFF.

The chain joins TRBV28 to TRBJ1-1, with 7 bases aligning to TRBD1. CDR3 length: 14 amino acids. Germline values: CDR1 MDHEN, CDR2 SYDVKM. Unmatched junction bases numbered 4, after V lost 3 bases and J lost 3 bases. The CDR3 DNA is TGTGCCAGCAGTTTGACGACAGGGTACACTGAAGCTTTCTTT. It encodes CASSLTTGYTEAFF.

The chain links TRBV5-4 to TRBJ2-3, with 7 positions matching TRBD1. J lost 3 bases, V lost 8 bases, and 6 bases had no gene match. The length of the CDR3 is 13 residues. CDR1 SGHNT and CDR2 YYREEE come from the germline V gene (reference sequence). This chain's CDR3 is CASLHRGTDTQYF. The CDR3 DNA reads TGTGCCAGTCTGCACAGGGGTACAGATACGCAGTATTTT.

The chain employs TRBV9 and TRBJ2-1, with TRBD1 matching over 8 bases. V lost 5 bases and J lost 4; bases outside the gene matches: 5. This CDR3 spans 14 amino acids. Germline V CDR1 and CDR2: SGDLS, YYNGEE. The CDR3 DNA reads as TGTGCCAGCAGTACAGGGGGGACATACAATGAGCAGTTCTTC. Its translation is CASSTGGTYNEQFF.

Only a few counts were recorded for this clone. The chain couples TRBV30 to TRBJ2-1, with TRBD2 identical over 9 bases. The germline V gene encodes CDR1 GTSNPN and CDR2 SVGIG (reference sequence). J lost 4 bases, V lost 3 bases, and 10 bases had no gene match. The CDR3 runs to 16 residues. CDR3 DNA sequence: TGTGCCTGGAGAGCGGCTAGCGGGACAGTATACAATGAGCAGTTCTTC. Its protein product is CAWRAASGTVYNEQFF.

V and J are TRBV7-9 and TRBJ1-1; TRBD1 is a possible D gene (6 bases). Trimming took 10 bases from V and 0 from J, leaving 12 bases between them. Germline V gives CDR1 SEHNR, CDR2 FQNEAQ (reference sequence). This CDR3 comprises 13 residues. The CDR3 region is CATKQGLNTEAFF. Here the CDR3 DNA reads TGTGCCACCAAACAGGGTTTGAACACTGAAGCTTTCTTT.

This sequence joins TRBV4-3 and TRBJ2-7; D is undetermined. V lost 6 bases, J lost 0 bases, and 9 bases lay in between. Germline values: CDR1 LGHNA, CDR2 YSLEER. This CDR3 spans 13 amino acids. This CDR3 reads CASSDWSSYEQYF. The CDR3 region has the DNA TGCGCCAGCAGTGATTGGAGCTCCTACGAGCAGTACTTC.

The chain joins TRBV7-9 to TRBJ1-4; D is perhaps TRBD1 (5 bases). Germline V lookup: CDR1 SEHNR, CDR2 FQNEAQ (reference sequence). V dropped 7 bases and J dropped 6 bases, with 12 bases sitting between them. The CDR3 is 13 amino acids. The CDR3 nucleotides are TGTGCCAGCAACTCGGGGGAGGATGAAAAACTGTTTTTT. This codes for CASNSGEDEKLFF.

The genes are TRBV11-2 and TRBJ2-1; no firm D call. Looked up from germline, CDR1 is SGHAT and CDR2 is FQNNGV. V lost 0 bases, J lost 0 bases, and 12 bases lay in between. This CDR3 has 17 amino acids. The CDR3 DNA follows: TGTGCCAGCAGCTTAGAATCCTCTGTTTCCTCCTACAATGAGCAGTTCTTC. Protein: CASSLESSVSSYNEQFF.

This clone was seen only once. The rearrangement links TRBV18 to TRBJ2-5, with 12 positions matching TRBD2. J was trimmed by 1 base and V by 2 bases; bases with no gene match: 11. Germline lookup yields CDR1 KGHSH and CDR2 LQKENI. The CDR3 has 19 amino acids. The CDR3: CASSPFELAGGSLQETQYF. Here the CDR3 DNA reads TGTGCCAGCTCACCATTCGAACTAGCGGGGGGATCCCTCCAAGAGACCCAGTACTTC.

The V and J genes are TRBV6-5 and TRBJ2-2; the D is unclear. With 0 bases removed from V and 3 bases from J, the gap between germline ends came to 11 bases. Per germline, CDR1 MNHEY and CDR2 SVGAGI. The CDR3 contains 16 residues. For the CDR3, the DNA is TGTGCCAGCAGTTACTCGATGGCGGCAGACACCGGGGAGCTGTTTTTT. Its protein product is CASSYSMAADTGELFF.